Below are 26 T cell receptor beta chains sequenced from a single sample in a study of cytomegalovirus exposure and HLA in healthy donors. With 60 Vbeta and 13 Jbeta primers, the PCR was carried out. Assay: immunoSEQ multiplex PCR; the TCRdb copy retains only in-frame clones and omits some. This table has some 120,000 clones, more than 75% appearing once. Material for sequencing was PBMCs. The receptors stem from a man aged 25 to 40 in good health and CMV-seropositive.

The J gene is TRBJ2-1, the V gene TRBV19, with 10 bases lining up with TRBD1. In germline, CDR1 is LNHDA, CDR2 SQIVND (reference sequence). V lost 5 bases, J lost 6 bases, and 7 bases stayed unmatched. The CDR3 covers 15 residues. The DNA for the CDR3 is TGTGCCAGTAGTGCGGACAGGGGGATCGGCAATGAGCAGTTCTTC. Translating gives CASSADRGIGNEQFF.

Only a few counts were recorded for this clone. The chain couples TRBV19 to TRBJ1-5; 7 positions match TRBD1. The CDR3 contains 16 residues. J lost 2 bases, V lost 1 base, and 5 bases had no gene match. Germline V gene lookup returns CDR1 LNHDA and CDR2 SQIVND (reference sequence). CDR3 DNA sequence: TGTGCCAGTAGTATAGCTCGGACAGGAGGCAATCAGCCCCAGCATTTT. The encoded protein is CASSIARTGGNQPQHF.

The chain links TRBV7-8 to TRBJ1-2; 8 bases are shared with TRBD1. The CDR3 runs to 14 residues. Looked up from germline, CDR1 is SGHVS and CDR2 is FQNEAQ. V shed 3 bases, J shed 3 bases, and the junction held 3 bases outside the gene matches. The DNA of the CDR3 is TGTGCCAGCAGCTTCCGGGACAGGCACTATGGCTACACCTTC. Translated: CASSFRDRHYGYTF.

This chain links TRBV5-5 with TRBJ2-5, with D possibly matching TRBD1 (6 bases). Germline V gives CDR1 SGHKS, CDR2 YYEKEE (reference sequence). V was clipped by 4 bases and J by 5 bases, with 12 bases between them. This CDR3 contains 13 residues. The CDR3: CASSRLGAETQYF. The CDR3 nucleotides read TGTGCCAGCAGCCGATTGGGGGCGGAGACCCAGTACTTC.

This clone was recorded once. The V and J genes are TRBV10-3 and TRBJ2-5, with TRBD1 matching 7 bases. The junction had 11 bases not matched to a gene; V was cut back by 5 bases and J by 5 bases. The CDR3 extends over 15 amino acids. The germline V gene encodes CDR1 ENHRY and CDR2 SYGVKD. This CDR3 reads CAISSGDRAGETQYF. CDR3 nucleotides: TGTGCCATCAGTTCAGGCGACAGGGCTGGGGAGACCCAGTACTTC.

V is TRBV18 and J is TRBJ2-7, with TRBD2 matching 8 bases. CDR1 and CDR2 from the germline V gene are KGHSH and LQKENI. Germline trimming cut 6 bases from V and 3 bases from J; bases unmatched to any gene: 1. This CDR3 is 12 amino acids long. Here the CDR3 DNA reads TGTGCCAGCTCCGGGGGGGACTACGAGCAGTACTTC. It codes for CASSGGDYEQYF.

The rearrangement uses TRBV5-5 and TRBJ2-5; 12 nucleotides agree with TRBD2. The CDR3 sequence is 17 residues long. Germline-derived CDR1 and CDR2 are SGHKS and YYEKEE (reference sequence). V dropped 3 bases and J dropped 1; count of bases not matched to a gene: 7. CDR3 sequence reads: CASSSRTSGTLQETQYF. The CDR3 coding sequence is TGTGCCAGCAGCTCACGGACTAGCGGGACTCTCCAAGAGACCCAGTACTTC.

The rearrangement joins TRBV7-6 to TRBJ2-1; TRBD2 matches at 7 bases. The CDR3 contains 18 residues. From germline, CDR1 is SGHVS and CDR2 FNYEAQ. V shed 1 base, J shed 9 bases, and the junction held 18 bases outside the gene matches. The CDR3 DNA is TGTGCCAGCAGCTTAGTGGGTGGGAGCGGGAACACTATGGCTGAGCAGTTCTTC. This translates into CASSLVGGSGNTMAEQFF.

This clone was counted a few times. This chain joins TRBV4-3 and TRBJ2-7, with 9 bases fitting TRBD1. The V and J ends lost 4 bases and 4 bases, in that order; junction bases with no gene match: 5. Germline assignment: CDR1 LGHNA and CDR2 YSLEER. The CDR3 runs to 14 residues. The CDR3 DNA is TGCGCCAGCAGCCCCGGGACAGGGAAGTACGAGCAGTACTTC. Its protein is CASSPGTGKYEQYF.

This sequence joins TRBV5-6 and TRBJ2-5; 7 bases are shared with TRBD2. The CDR3 contains 16 residues. Per germline, CDR1 SGHDT and CDR2 YYEEEE. Trimming at V came to 0 bases and at J to 7 bases, leaving 12 bases not matched to a gene. Here the CDR3 reads CASSLDGGRDTGTQYF. CDR3 nucleotide sequence: TGTGCCAGCAGCTTGGACGGCGGGAGAGATACAGGGACCCAGTACTTC.

This chain uses TRBV7-2 with TRBJ2-7, with D perhaps matching TRBD1 (6 bases). Trimming shortened V by 3 bases and J by 4 bases, and 7 bases separated the two germline ends. The germline V gene encodes CDR1 SGHTA and CDR2 FQGNSA. The CDR3 totals 12 residues. CDR3 in DNA: TGTGCCAGCAGCTTCCAGGGGTACGAGCAGTACTTC. It is translated as CASSFQGYEQYF.

J is TRBJ1-1 and V is TRBV4-1; D unresolved. Trimming removed 1 base at V and 7 bases at J, with 10 bases between. The CDR3 sequence is 13 residues long. The germline gives CDR1 MGHRA, CDR2 YSYEKL. The CDR3 loop is CASSQGGLFEAFF. Here the CDR3 DNA reads TGCGCCAGCAGCCAAGGCGGGCTGTTTGAAGCTTTCTTT.

J is TRBJ2-7 and V is TRBV19; D perhaps matches TRBD2 (5 bases). V was shortened by 5 bases and J by 6 bases, with 14 bases between the two germline ends. Germline CDR1 is LNHDA and CDR2 is SQIVND (reference sequence). CDR3 size: 13 residues. CDR3 DNA sequence: TGTGCCAGTAGTCCCCCCGGGGAGTTCGAGCAGTACTTC. Translated: CASSPPGEFEQYF.

This clone showed up just a few times. The V gene is TRBV4-3, the J gene TRBJ2-7; 7 bases are shared with TRBD1. The CDR3 has 16 amino acids. J was trimmed by 1 base and V by 1 base; bases with no gene match: 7. CDR1 is LGHNA, CDR2 YSLEER, per germline. The CDR3 DNA sequence: TGCGCCAGCAGCCAAGGAATTGAGACAGGGTCCTACGAGCAGTACTTC. This translates into CASSQGIETGSYEQYF.

V usage is TRBV29-1 and J usage is TRBJ2-5; D is unresolved. The CDR3 is made up of 12 amino acids. V lost 4 bases to trimming and J lost 4 bases, with 10 bases between them. CDR1 is SQVTM, CDR2 ANQGSEA, per germline. The CDR3 region has the DNA TGCAGCGTTGTTGAGGTGGGAGAGACCCAGTACTTC. Amino acid sequence: CSVVEVGETQYF.

The rearrangement uses TRBV7-2 and TRBJ2-1; D perhaps matches TRBD2 (5 bases). Trimming left V 6 bases short and J 6 bases short, with 9 bases between. Germline CDR1 is SGHTA and CDR2 is FQGNSA. This CDR3 region has 12 residues. The CDR3 here is CASSWTGNEQFF. The CDR3 DNA reads TGTGCCAGCAGTTGGACTGGCAATGAGCAGTTCTTC.

This chain joins TRBV27 and TRBJ1-5, with D possibly TRBD1 on 5 matching bases. Germline V lookup: CDR1 MNHEY, CDR2 SMNVEV (reference sequence). V shed 2 bases and J shed 0 bases, with 26 bases lying between them. The CDR3 spans 21 residues. CDR3 region: CASSLRGNPNFAEDSNQPQHF. The CDR3 nucleotides read TGTGCCAGCAGTTTAAGGGGAAACCCAAACTTCGCCGAGGATAGCAATCAGCCCCAGCATTTT.

V is TRBV10-3 and J is TRBJ2-7; TRBD2 agrees at 9 bases. CDR3 length: 13 amino acids. Trimming removed 6 bases from V and 7 bases from J; junction bases left unmatched: 7. Germline lookup yields CDR1 ENHRY and CDR2 SYGVKD. The CDR3 DNA is TGTGCCATCAGGGAGCGGGAGGTAAAGGAGCAGTACTTC. Translating it yields CAIREREVKEQYF.

The V and J genes are TRBV27 and TRBJ2-5; 7 nucleotides align to TRBD2. The end of the DNA aligns better with TRBJ2-7, so the J call may be wrong. The CDR3 is 14 amino acids. Germline V gene sequence: CDR1 MNHEY, CDR2 SMNVEV (reference sequence). In DNA, the CDR3 is TGTGCCAGCAGTTTAGGGAGGGCCGGGTACGAGCAGTACTTC. Translation gives CASSLGRAGYEQYF.

This rearrangement joins TRBV7-2 to TRBJ1-1, with D possibly being TRBD1 (5 bases). Trimming took 2 bases from V and 9 from J, leaving 10 bases between them. CDR1 is SGHTA and CDR2 is FQGNSA in the germline V gene. The CDR3 consists of 12 residues. For the CDR3, the DNA is TGTGCCAGCAGCTTATTCGGGGGAAAAGCTTTCTTT. The encoded protein is CASSLFGGKAFF.

The chain employs TRBV5-1 and TRBJ2-7, with TRBD1 as a possible D gene (6 bases). V was clipped by 7 bases and J by 1 base, with 18 bases between them. The CDR3 is 15 amino acids. Germline CDR1 is SGHRS and CDR2 is YFSETQ. The CDR3 DNA reads as TGCGCCAGCGGCCGACTAATGGGGGCATCCTACGAGCAGTACTTC. This codes for CASGRLMGASYEQYF.

The V call is TRBV27, the J call TRBJ2-2; 7 bases line up with TRBD1. V gave up 7 bases and J gave up 4 bases; unmatched junction bases: 9. The CDR3 sequence is 15 residues long. Germline CDR1 is MNHEY and CDR2 is SMNVEV (reference sequence). In DNA, the CDR3 is TGTGCCAGCACCCCTCGGGACAGCGTCACCGGGGAGCTGTTTTTT. Encoded protein: CASTPRDSVTGELFF.

The CDR3 is CASSLGTSGTEQYF. The CDR3 DNA reads TGTGCCAGCAGTTTAGGGACTAGCGGGACCGAGCAGTACTTC. The chain links TRBV27 to TRBJ2-7; the match to TRBD2 covers 13 bases. Germline V lookup: CDR1 MNHEY, CDR2 SMNVEV (reference sequence). This CDR3 has 14 residues. Losses at the gene ends were 2 bases for V and 6 bases for J; bases not matched to a gene: 1.

The chain carries TRBV7-2 and TRBJ1-5; possible D gene TRBD1, 5 bases. Germline values: CDR1 SGHTA, CDR2 FQGNSA. V was pared by 2 bases and J by 7 bases, with 9 bases between. The CDR3 has 13 residues. In DNA form, the CDR3 reads TGTGCCAGCAGCTTATGGAGGGACCAGCCCCAGCATTTT. Protein product: CASSLWRDQPQHF.

The CDR3 is CASSFGTAQETQYF. As DNA, the CDR3 is TGTGCCAGCAGCTTCGGGACAGCTCAAGAGACCCAGTACTTC. The rearrangement links TRBV11-2 to TRBJ2-5; TRBD1 agrees at 7 bases. Germline values: CDR1 SGHAT, CDR2 FQNNGV. Trimming took 3 bases from V and 2 from J; bases not matched to a gene: 3. This CDR3 is built from 14 residues.

The chain couples TRBV15 to TRBJ2-1; 8 positions match TRBD1. The CDR3 consists of 15 residues. Germline CDR1 LNHNV, CDR2 YYDKDF (reference sequence). V shed 0 bases and J 7 bases; nucleotides not matched to a gene: 5. The DNA of the CDR3 is TGTGCCACCAGCAGAGATCCGGACAGGGAGAATGAGCAGTTCTTC. This translates into CATSRDPDRENEQFF. The whole variable domain, remainder taken from reference TRBV15 and TRBJ2-1, is DAMVIQNPRYQVTQFGKPVTLSCSQTLNHNVMYWYQQKSSQAPKLLFHYYDKDFNNEADTPDNFQSRRPNTSFCFLDIRSPGLGDTAMYLCATSRDPDRENEQFFGPGTRLTVL.